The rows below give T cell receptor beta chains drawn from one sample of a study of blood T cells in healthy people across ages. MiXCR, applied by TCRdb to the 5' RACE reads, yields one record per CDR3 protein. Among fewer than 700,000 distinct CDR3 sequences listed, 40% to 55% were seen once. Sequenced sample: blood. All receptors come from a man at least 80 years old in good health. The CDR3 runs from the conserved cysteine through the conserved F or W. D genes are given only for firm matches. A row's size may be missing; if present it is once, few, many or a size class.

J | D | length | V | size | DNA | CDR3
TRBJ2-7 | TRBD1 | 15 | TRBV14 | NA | TGTGCCAGCAGCCGGGCTGGGACAGGGGACTACGAGCAGTACTTC | CASSRAGTGDYEQYF
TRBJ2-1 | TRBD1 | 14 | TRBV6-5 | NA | TGTGCCAGCAGTTACCCCTCCGCGAGGGGGCCTTTGTTCTTC | CASSYPSARGPLFF
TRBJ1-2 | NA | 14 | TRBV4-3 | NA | TGCGCCAGCAGCCAAGGGGCGTCCGCCCCTCCCTACACCTTC | CASSQGASAPPYTF
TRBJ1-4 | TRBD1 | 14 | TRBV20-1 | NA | TGCAGTGCTAGAGGGAGGCAGGGGGGCGAAAAACTGTTTTTT | CSARGRQGGEKLFF
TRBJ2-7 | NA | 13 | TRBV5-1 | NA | TGCGCCAGCAACTCGGGACATGGCTACGAGCAGTACTTC | CASNSGHGYEQYF
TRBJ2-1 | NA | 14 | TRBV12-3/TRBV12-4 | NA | TGTGCCAGCAGTTTCGGGGCGCCTATATATGAGCAGTTCTTC | CASSFGAPIYEQFF
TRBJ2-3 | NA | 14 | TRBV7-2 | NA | TGTGCCAGCAGCCCACCGGGACTTAGGGATACGCAGTATTTT | CASSPPGLRDTQYF
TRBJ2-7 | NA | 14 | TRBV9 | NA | TGTGCCAGCAGCGTAGAAGGCTACTCCTACGAGCAGTACTTC | CASSVEGYSYEQYF
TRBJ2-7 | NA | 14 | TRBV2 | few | TGTGCCAGCATGGGGGGAGAATCCTCCTACGAGCAGTACTTC | CASMGGESSYEQYF
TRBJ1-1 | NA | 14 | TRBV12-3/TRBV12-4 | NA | TGTGCCAGCAGTTTATTTCCCATGAACACTGAAGCTTTCTTT | CASSLFPMNTEAFF
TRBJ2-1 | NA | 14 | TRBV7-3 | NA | TGTGCCAGCAGCTTAATTATCGGGCACAATGAGCAGTTCTTC | CASSLIIGHNEQFF
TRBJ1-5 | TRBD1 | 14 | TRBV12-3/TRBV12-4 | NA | TGTGCCAGCAGTTCCCGACTTGACAGGGAGCCCCAGCATTTT | CASSSRLDREPQHF
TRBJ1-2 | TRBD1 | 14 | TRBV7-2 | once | TGTGCCAGCAGCCCGCAGGGGGGGATCTATGGCTACACCTTC | CASSPQGGIYGYTF
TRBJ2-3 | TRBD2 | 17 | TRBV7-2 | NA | TGTGCCAGCAGCTTAGCCGGGAGAGCGGGGGGATTAGATACGCAGTATTTT | CASSLAGRAGGLDTQYF
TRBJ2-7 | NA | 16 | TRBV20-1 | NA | TGCAGTGCTACAGGGGTAGTGGTAGCGGGTTACTACGAGCAGTACTTC | CSATGVVVAGYYEQYF
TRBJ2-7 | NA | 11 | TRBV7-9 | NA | TGTGCCAGCCGGGGGTCCTACGAGCAGTACTTC | CASRGSYEQYF
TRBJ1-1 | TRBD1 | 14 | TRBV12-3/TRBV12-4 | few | TGTGCCAGCAGTGCTGCGGACAGGGGTACTGAAGCTTTCTTT | CASSAADRGTEAFF
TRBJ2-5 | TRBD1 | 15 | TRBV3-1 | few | TGTGCCAGCAGCCACTGGGACAGATACCAAGAGACCCAGTACTTC | CASSHWDRYQETQYF
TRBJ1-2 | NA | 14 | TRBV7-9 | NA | TGTGCCAGCAGCTTTAAACAGGACATAGATGGCTACACCTTC | CASSFKQDIDGYTF
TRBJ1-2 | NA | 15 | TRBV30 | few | TGTGCCTGGAGTGTACTCTCTGCGGGAAGCCATGGCTACACCTTC | CAWSVLSAGSHGYTF
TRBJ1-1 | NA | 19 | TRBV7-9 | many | TGTGCCAGCAGCCAGGTCGTTGGCGTCCTCACCCCAAGGGCGACTGAAGCTTTCTTT | CASSQVVGVLTPRATEAFF
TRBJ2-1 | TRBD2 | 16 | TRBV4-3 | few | TGCGCCAGCAGCCAGCACCGCGGGAGCTCCTACAATGAGCAGTTCTTC | CASSQHRGSSYNEQFF
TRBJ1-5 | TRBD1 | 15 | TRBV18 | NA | TGTGCCAGCTCACCACCGGGACAGCTTAATCAGCCCCAGCATTTT | CASSPPGQLNQPQHF
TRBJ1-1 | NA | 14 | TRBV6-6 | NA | TGTGCCAGCAGTTACGCGAGGGCAGAGAATGAAGCTTTCTTT | CASSYARAENEAFF
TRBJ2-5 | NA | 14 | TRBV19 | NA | TGTGCCAGTAGTATCTCGGTCGCACAAGAGACCCAGTACTTC | CASSISVAQETQYF
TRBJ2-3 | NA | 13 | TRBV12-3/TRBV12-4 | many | TGTGCCAGCAGTTTAAGGGGGACAGATACGCAGTATTTT | CASSLRGTDTQYF
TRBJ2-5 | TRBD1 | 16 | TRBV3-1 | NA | TGTGCCAGCAGCCAAGAGCAGGGGGCTTACCAAGAGACCCAGTACTTC | CASSQEQGAYQETQYF
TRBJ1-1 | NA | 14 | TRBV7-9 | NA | TGTGCCAGCAGCGGGAGGGACGGGAACACTGAAGCTTTCTTT | CASSGRDGNTEAFF
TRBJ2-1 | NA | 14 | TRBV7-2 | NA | TGTGCCAGCAGCTTAGTAAGTAGGGCTAATGAGCAGTTCTTC | CASSLVSRANEQFF